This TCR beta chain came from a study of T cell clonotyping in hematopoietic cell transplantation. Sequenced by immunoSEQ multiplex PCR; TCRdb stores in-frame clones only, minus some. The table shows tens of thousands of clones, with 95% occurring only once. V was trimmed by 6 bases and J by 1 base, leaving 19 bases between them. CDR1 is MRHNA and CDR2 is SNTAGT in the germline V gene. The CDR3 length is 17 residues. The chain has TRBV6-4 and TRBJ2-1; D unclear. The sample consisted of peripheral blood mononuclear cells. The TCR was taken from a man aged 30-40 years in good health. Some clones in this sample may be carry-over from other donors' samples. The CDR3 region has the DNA TGTGCCAGCAGGGGTCTTGGCCCTCTTAAGTCCTACAATGAGCAGTTCTTC. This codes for CASRGLGPLKSYNEQFF.